Listed below are T cell receptor beta chains from one sample, sequenced in a study of somatic mutations in cytotoxic T cells in rheumatoid arthritis. The method was immunoSEQ multiplex PCR; TCRdb's version includes in-frame clones alone and lacks a portion of them. Of 12,000 or so clones in the sample, 80% were seen once. Specimen: CD8+ T cells sorted from blood. The receptors derive from a man in his fifties in good health. The CDR3 runs from the conserved cysteine through the conserved F or W. A D gene is named only where the DNA matches it firmly. Clone size appears in some rows only: once, few, many, or a class for an expanded clone.

j_gene	d_gene	abundance	v_gene	CDR3nt	CDR3aa
TRBJ1-2	NA	medium-sized	TRBV6-6	TGTGCCAGCAGTTACTCGACCAACATGGACACCTTC	CASSYSTNMDTF
TRBJ2-5	TRBD1	NA	TRBV7-9	TGTGCCAGCAGCTTACTGCTCGGGACAGGGGGTGCAGAGACCCAGTACTTC	CASSLLLGTGGAETQYF
TRBJ1-5	NA	NA	TRBV28	TGTGCCAGCAGTCCATACTTAGCAGGCAATCAGCCCCAGCATTTT	CASSPYLAGNQPQHF
TRBJ2-7	NA	NA	TRBV7-6	TGTGCCAGCAGCTTCGGGGACGGCTCCTACGAGCAGTACTTC	CASSFGDGSYEQYF
TRBJ2-7	TRBD1	NA	TRBV7-2	TGTGCCAGCAGCTTATGGACAGGGGCCTACGAGCAGTACTTC	CASSLWTGAYEQYF
TRBJ2-3	TRBD2	once	TRBV28	TGTGCCAGCAGTTTGTACCTAGCGGGGGCAGATACGCAGTATTTT	CASSLYLAGADTQYF
TRBJ2-7	NA	NA	TRBV28	TGTGCCAGCAGTTTAGACAGCTACGAGCAGTACTTC	CASSLDSYEQYF
TRBJ2-1	NA	NA	TRBV11-3	TGTGCCAGCAGCACATTCCAGGGGTACAATGAGCAGTTCTTC	CASSTFQGYNEQFF
TRBJ2-5	TRBD2	NA	TRBV7-9	TGTGCCACCCTTCTAAAAGCGGGAGAAGAGACCCAGTACTTC	CATLLKAGEETQYF
TRBJ2-7	NA	NA	TRBV28	TGTGCCAGCAGTTTAGCTAGGGACTCCTACGAGCAGTACTTC	CASSLARDSYEQYF
TRBJ2-2	NA	NA	TRBV2	TGTGCCAGCCGGCGAGGGGAGCTGTTTTTT	CASRRGELFF
TRBJ1-6	NA	NA	TRBV7-9	TGTGCCAGCAGCTTATCCTCAGACTTCTATAATTCACCCCTCCACTTT	CASSLSSDFYNSPLHF
TRBJ2-5	NA	NA	TRBV7-2	TGTGCCAGCAGCTTAGACAGAACTAAAGAGACCCAGTACTTC	CASSLDRTKETQYF
TRBJ2-7	NA	once	TRBV11-1	TGTGCCAGCAGCTTCAGGAGTACCTACGAGCAGTACTTC	CASSFRSTYEQYF
TRBJ1-2	TRBD1	NA	TRBV4-3	TGCGCCAGCAGCCAAGCCACCTATGGACAGGGGTATGGCTACACCTTC	CASSQATYGQGYGYTF
TRBJ2-3	NA	NA	TRBV30	TGTGCCTGGAATGCGGGGGCTACTAGCACAGATACGCAGTATTTT	CAWNAGATSTDTQYF
TRBJ2-2	NA	NA	TRBV5-5	TGTGCCAGCAGCTTGCGCCCCCTGGCCGGGAACACCGGGGAGCTGTTTTTT	CASSLRPLAGNTGELFF
TRBJ1-1	NA	NA	TRBV27	TGTGCCAGCAGTTTAATCGATCAGAACACTGAAGCTTTCTTT	CASSLIDQNTEAFF
TRBJ2-1	NA	once	TRBV28	TGTGCCAGCAAATTCCCGGGGACCTACAATGAGCAGTTCTTC	CASKFPGTYNEQFF
TRBJ1-1	NA	NA	TRBV27	TGTGCCAGCAGTATCACGGGGGACACTGAAGCTTTCTTT	CASSITGDTEAFF
TRBJ2-1	TRBD1	NA	TRBV6-5	TGTGCCAGCAGTTACTCATCAGGGGGCGATGAGCAGTTCTTC	CASSYSSGGDEQFF
TRBJ2-2	TRBD1	NA	TRBV6-5	TGTGCCAGCAGTTACGTTTGGACAGGTGTCACCGGGGAGCTGTTTTTT	CASSYVWTGVTGELFF
TRBJ1-1	NA	NA	TRBV4-1	TGCGCCAGCAGCCAAGATTCGGCAGGGGAAGAAGCTTTCTTT	CASSQDSAGEEAFF
TRBJ2-7	TRBD2	NA	TRBV19	TGTGCCAGTAGTCTAGCGGGCAGTCATCGGAACTCCTACGAGCAGTACTTC	CASSLAGSHRNSYEQYF
TRBJ2-1	TRBD1	NA	TRBV6-4	TGTGCCAGCAGGGGGGGACAGGGCCACAATGAGCAGTTCTTC	CASRGGQGHNEQFF
TRBJ1-2	NA	NA	TRBV5-4	TGTGCCAGCAGCTTGGTGAGCGGTCCGGATGGCTACACCTTC	CASSLVSGPDGYTF
TRBJ2-1	NA	NA	TRBV19	TGTGCCAGTAGTATCAACTACAATGAGCAGTTCTTC	CASSINYNEQFF
TRBJ1-2	NA	NA	TRBV6-1	TGTGCCAGCAGAATACCAGGGGTTTCTAACTATGGCTACACCTTC	CASRIPGVSNYGYTF
TRBJ1-1	TRBD1	NA	TRBV5-5	TGTGCCAGCAGCTTGTTGAACAGGGGGAACACTGAAGCTTTCTTT	CASSLLNRGNTEAFF
TRBJ2-7	TRBD2	few	TRBV7-2	TGTGCCAGCAGCTTGGGACTAGCTCTCTACGAGCAGTACTTC	CASSLGLALYEQYF
TRBJ2-2	NA	NA	TRBV4-1	TGCGCCAGCAGAAAACAGGAGGGGGCCGGGGAGCTGTTTTTT	CASRKQEGAGELFF
TRBJ2-5	TRBD2	NA	TRBV5-4	TGTGCCAGCAGCTTGGAGACTAGCGAAGAGACCCAGTACTTC	CASSLETSEETQYF
TRBJ2-7	NA	NA	TRBV5-6	TGTGCCAGCACTAAAGGAGGGGCAGCTGCCTACGAGCAGTACTTC	CASTKGGAAAYEQYF
TRBJ1-1	NA	NA	TRBV30	TGTGCCTACCGGGCCCCGACGGAAGCTTTCTTT	CAYRAPTEAFF
TRBJ2-2	TRBD2	NA	TRBV9	TGTGCCAGCAGCTATTCGACTAGCGACCACACCGGGGAGCTGTTTTTT	CASSYSTSDHTGELFF
TRBJ2-6	NA	medium-sized	TRBV25-1	TGTGCCAGCGTAATTCGCAGGGAACCTGGGGCCAACGTCCTGACTTTC	CASVIRREPGANVLTF
TRBJ2-7	NA	NA	TRBV11-3	TGTGCCAGCAGCCTCCCGGGGTCCTACGAGCAGTACTTC	CASSLPGSYEQYF
TRBJ1-6	TRBD1	NA	TRBV6-1	TGTGCCAGCAGTGAATCGGTCCAGGGGGGATCACCCCTCCACTTT	CASSESVQGGSPLHF
TRBJ1-2	NA	NA	TRBV5-6	TGTGCCAGCAGCTTGTCAAGGGGCTACACCTTC	CASSLSRGYTF
TRBJ1-1	NA	NA	TRBV7-9	TGTGCCAGCACTTACCTAGGGAACACTGAAGCTTTCTTT	CASTYLGNTEAFF